This section outlines one T cell receptor beta chain sequence together with its context. Trimming took 3 bases from V and 2 from J, leaving 6 bases between them. This CDR3 has 13 residues. Germline lookup yields CDR1 SNHLY and CDR2 FYNNEI. Generated by immunoSEQ multiplex PCR, the TCRdb table keeps only in-frame clones and is missing some. Seen here are about 31,000 clones, approximately 90% observed once, and the top ten hold less than 2.5%. This record belongs to a study of T cells in pancreatic ductal adenocarcinoma. Surgery without prior neoadjuvant therapy was the treatment of the selected pancreatic ductal adenocarcinoma patients.

The chain recombines TRBV2 with TRBJ2-3; the D is unclear. The receptor comes from a human donor with pancreatic ductal adenocarcinoma. Sequenced input: PBMCs. CDR3: CASSDTYTDTQYF. The CDR3 DNA reads TGTGCCAGCAGTGATACCTACACAGATACGCAGTATTTT. Variable domain in full (rest from reference TRBV2 and TRBJ2-3): EPEVTQTPSHQVTQMGQEVILRCVPISNHLYFYWYRQILGQKVEFLVSFYNNEISEKSEIFDDQFSVERPDGSNFTLKIRSTKLEDSAMYFCASSDTYTDTQYFGPGTRLTVL.